The sequence of this T cell receptor (beta chain) was determined in a study of blood T cell repertoires in COVID-19 (dated by TCRdb to the early 2020s). About the study as a whole: Collaborator samples came from the United States, Italy and Spain and covered acute and convalescent phases of COVID-19. Samples came from the ongoing ImmuneRACE study (first 160 participants) plus 1,254 subjects from 6 global collaborators. The dataset comprised deeply sampled blood TCRbeta repertoires from subjects exposed to, actively infected with, or recovered from COVID-19. The sample metadata nearly always contained a de-identified subject ID, COVID-19 status, age in years and sex. The prospective study material was composed of cDNA or gDNA derived from T cells, B-cell-depleted T cells, or PBMCs. A freely available public database, intended as a resource for researchers studying the immune response to SARS-CoV-2, is where the repertoires were released. HLA class I and class II types, where available, came from metadata supplied by the sample provider rather than from assay-based typing.

Inclusive of the bounding cysteine and phenylalanine, the CDR3 is 14 residues long. Only the CDR3 DNA stays, 42 bases, in frame from base 1. As encoded in the germline V gene, CDR1 is MNHNS while CDR2 is SASEGT. Relative to germline, V is missing 3 bases and J is missing 3 bases, with 2 bases of the junction outside any gene match. In the prospective study, participants were roughly 18 to 89 years old, resided in 24 geographic areas of the United States, and were enrolled through a virtual design. Cohort assignment in the prospective study relied on participant-reported clinical history from a screening survey and a study questionnaire. For ImmuneRACE Cohort 3, a participant was defined as recovered based on two consecutive negative NP/OP PCR tests, clearance by a healthcare professional, or resolution of symptoms. In the prospective study, mobile phlebotomists collected whole blood, serum and a nasopharyngeal or oropharyngeal swab from each participant. Participants in the prospective study had the option to provide additional blood draws and questionnaires over a roughly two-month period. Before DNA extraction, blood samples from the prospective study were shipped at room temperature or frozen.

Beyond this particular receptor, the publication reports: The quantity of clinical and demographic metadata differed by source and by participant and was supplied without curation.

The immunoSEQ Assay, a bias-controlled multiplex PCR, was used to amplify TCRbeta CDR3 regions from genomic DNA. The authors' analysis ran thus. The number of nucleated cells in each sample was estimated by amplification of reference gene primers within the assay. Sequence reads were collapsed and filtered to measure the absolute abundance of every unique TCRbeta CDR3 rearrangement. For each sample, productive Simpson clonality was calculated as the square root of Simpson's diversity index over productive rearrangements. In TCRdb, the immuneACCESS table is reduced to in-frame sequences with V and J assigned. These tables do not hold every clone; where another copy was compared, an unresolved V gene accounts for under half, and the others remain unexplained. V, J and clone size reflect that table, while D and trimming were determined from the DNA. This sample comprises about 170,000 clones, roughly four fifths of them detected only once. The top ten constitute about an eighth of the sample.

Remarks on this clone: Its antigen is currently not known. There are no base qualities to consult, and no much larger clone falls within one base.

This chain is built from TRBV6-1 and TRBJ2-7; a stretch of 10 junction bases matches TRBD2. The specimen sequenced was PBMCs or T cells enriched from blood (not recorded which). This sequence was found in a man aged 50 to 59 who had recovered from COVID-19. The bases read TGTGCCAGCAGTGATAGCGGGGGGCTCTACGAGCAGTACTTC. This is translated as CASSDSGGLYEQYF.